This record covers a single TCR beta chain. The target of this receptor is not known. Its ends do not fully match the called genes, so a read error is possible. Based on the germline V gene, the CDR1 and CDR2 sequences are MNHNS and SASEGT. Measured from the cysteine to the phenylalanine, the CDR3 is 14 residues long. Only CDR3 DNA remains: 42 bases, in frame from the first base. Sample treatment or condition, as interpreted from the label and publication: high-dose cyclophosphamide on days +3 and +4 as single-agent GVHD prophylaxis. Busulfan and fludarabine conditioning, a related or unrelated marrow graft, and cyclophosphamide on days +3 and +4 were given to PTCy patients. PTCy-treated patients came from a prospective multi-institutional clinical trial. Peripheral blood and bone marrow mononuclear cells were isolated by Ficoll-Hypaque density centrifugation and cryopreserved. This entry comes from a study of T cells after posttransplantation cyclophosphamide (dated by TCRdb to the mid-2010s). Study-wide context: Using TRB sequencing, the study followed how the T cell repertoire reconstituted after myeloablative bone marrow transplantation in which posttransplantation cyclophosphamide served as GVHD prophylaxis. Antigen receptor sequencing covered samples from some 35 PTCy-treated patients and around 16 of their related bone marrow donors. Blood from all 35 or so PTCy patients with 1-year posttransplant specimens was subjected to TRB sequencing. In 3 patients, TRB sequencing was also performed on up to about 3 more blood samples taken 2 to 5.2 years after transplant, and in 4 patients, pretransplant blood was also TRB-sequenced. Because TRA and TRB clonality correlated tightly in 10 or so samples, the subsequent TCR analyses were limited to TRB only. Public TRB sequences were compared against a database of over 3,500 sequences linked to responses to pathogens, tumor antigens, self-antigens and alloantigens.

Genomic DNA was used for TRB sequencing, which was performed with the immunoSEQ assay at survey resolution or with the hsTCRB kit. Per the source publication's procedure: The immunoSEQ software handled the initial read processing, while the LymphoSeq R package was used for the repertoire analyses. Clonality was computed as 1 minus normalized Shannon entropy, and a Gini coefficient was also calculated for each TRB dataset. Phenotypes of unsorted samples were inferred by mapping TRB sequences from sorted subsets of the recipient or donor onto unsorted samples of the same recipient. Sourced from immuneACCESS, this table was stored by TCRdb with only in-frame sequences that have V and J called. A share of the clones is absent; for the studies checked, an unresolved V gene accounts for under half, and the remainder has no known explanation. The V and J calls and clone size are taken from that table; D and trimming were inferred from the DNA. The sample includes about 6,500 clones, with roughly four fifths observed a single time. Around 22% of the sample is taken by the ten largest.

Overall results and qualifications from the work: Across approximately 45 patients, TRB clonality was highly associated with recipient CMV seropositivity and CMV reactivation, and PTCy diversity was similar to diversity in CNI/methotrexate controls. The TRB repertoires of T cells infiltrating skin or the GI tract showed only limited overlap with the TRB repertoires found in blood. Donor-recipient similarity was low at 1-2 months but increased during the first year, and donor CD8+ memory clones often dominated later blood repertoires.

The receptor's source is a male patient aged 25-45 years who received an allogeneic stem cell transplant from a related donor, was CMV-positive, and had acute GVHD only. Donor T cells from the graft may be present among the T cells after a transplant. Sequencing was performed on PBMCs, taken around 1,500 days after allogeneic stem cell transplant with posttransplant cyclophosphamide. The V and J segments used are TRBV6-1 and TRBJ1-5; TRBD1 aligns with 8 central bases. The DNA reads as follows: TGTGCCAGCAGTGAAGCGCTTCGGGACAGGCGGACCGGATTT. This gives the protein CASSEALRDRRTGF.